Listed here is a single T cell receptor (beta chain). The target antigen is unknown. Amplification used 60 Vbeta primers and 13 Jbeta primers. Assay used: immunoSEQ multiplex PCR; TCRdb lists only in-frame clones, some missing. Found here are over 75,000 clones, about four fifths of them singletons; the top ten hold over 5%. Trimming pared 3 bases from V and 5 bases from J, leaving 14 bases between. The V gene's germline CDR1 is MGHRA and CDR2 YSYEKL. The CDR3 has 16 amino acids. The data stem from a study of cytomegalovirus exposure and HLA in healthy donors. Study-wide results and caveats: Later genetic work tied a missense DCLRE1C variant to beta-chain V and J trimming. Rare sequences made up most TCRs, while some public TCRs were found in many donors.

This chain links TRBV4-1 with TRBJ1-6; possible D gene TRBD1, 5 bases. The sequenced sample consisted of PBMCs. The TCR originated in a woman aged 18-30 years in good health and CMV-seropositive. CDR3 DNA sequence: TGCGCCAGCAGCCACGGTTCTATAGGGGATAATTCACCCCTCCACTTT. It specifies CASSHGSIGDNSPLHF.